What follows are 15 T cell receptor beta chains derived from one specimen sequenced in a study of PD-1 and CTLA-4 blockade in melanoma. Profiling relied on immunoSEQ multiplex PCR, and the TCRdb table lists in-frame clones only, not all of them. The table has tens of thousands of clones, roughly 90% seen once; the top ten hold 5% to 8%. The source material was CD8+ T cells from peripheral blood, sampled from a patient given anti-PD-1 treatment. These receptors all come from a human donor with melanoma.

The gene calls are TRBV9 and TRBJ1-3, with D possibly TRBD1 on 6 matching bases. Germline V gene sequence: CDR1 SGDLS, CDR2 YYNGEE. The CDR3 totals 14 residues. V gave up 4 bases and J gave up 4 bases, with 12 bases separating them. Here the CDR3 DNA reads TGTGCCAGCAGCACCTCAGGGGTCGGAAACACCATATATTTT. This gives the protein CASSTSGVGNTIYF.

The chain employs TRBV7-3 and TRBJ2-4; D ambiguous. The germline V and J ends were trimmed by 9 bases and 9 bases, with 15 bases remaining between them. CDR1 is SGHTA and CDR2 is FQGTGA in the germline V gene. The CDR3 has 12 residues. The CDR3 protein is CARESGPCIQYF. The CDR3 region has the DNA TGTGCCAGAGAATCAGGCCCTTGCATTCAGTACTTC.

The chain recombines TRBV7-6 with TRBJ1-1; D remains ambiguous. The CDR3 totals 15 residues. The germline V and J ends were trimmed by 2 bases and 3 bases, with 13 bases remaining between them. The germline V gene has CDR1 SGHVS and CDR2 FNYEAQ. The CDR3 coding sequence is TGTGCCAGCAGCTTATTCCCCTCCGGGGACACTGAAGCTTTCTTT. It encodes CASSLFPSGDTEAFF.

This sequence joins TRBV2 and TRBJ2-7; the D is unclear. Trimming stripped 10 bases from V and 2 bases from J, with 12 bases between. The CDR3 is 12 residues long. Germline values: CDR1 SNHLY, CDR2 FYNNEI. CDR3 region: CAIRGRAYEQYF. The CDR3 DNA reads TGTGCCATCAGAGGACGGGCCTACGAGCAGTACTTC.

CDR3 residues: CASSPTRGMADSPLHF. The CDR3 region has the DNA TGTGCCAGCAGCCCCACCCGGGGGATGGCGGATTCACCCCTCCACTTT. The chain recombines TRBV7-8 with TRBJ1-6; perhaps TRBD1 as D (5 bases). The length of the CDR3 is 16 residues. The germline V gene has CDR1 SGHVS and CDR2 FQNEAQ. Between the trimmed V and J ends, which lost 5 bases and 8 bases, there was a span of 19 bases.

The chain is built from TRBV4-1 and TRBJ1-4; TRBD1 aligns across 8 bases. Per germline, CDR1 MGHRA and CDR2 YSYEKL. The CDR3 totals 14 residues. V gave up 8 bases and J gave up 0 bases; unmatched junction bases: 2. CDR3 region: CASGQGPTNEKLFF. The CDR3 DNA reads TGCGCCAGCGGACAGGGACCAACTAATGAAAAACTGTTTTTT.

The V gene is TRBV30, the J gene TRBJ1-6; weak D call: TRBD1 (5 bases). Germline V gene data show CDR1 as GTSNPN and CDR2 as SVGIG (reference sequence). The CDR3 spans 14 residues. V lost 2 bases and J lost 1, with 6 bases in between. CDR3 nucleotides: TGTGCCTGGAGTAGGGGTTCCTATAATTCACCCCTCCACTTT. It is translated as CAWSRGSYNSPLHF.

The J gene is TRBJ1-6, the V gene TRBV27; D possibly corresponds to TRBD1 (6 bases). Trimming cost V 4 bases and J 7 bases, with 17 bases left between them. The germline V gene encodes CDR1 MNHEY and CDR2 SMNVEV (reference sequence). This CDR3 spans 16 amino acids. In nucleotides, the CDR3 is TGTGCCAGCAGTTCGCCCTCCGAGGGGGTAAATTCACCCCTCCACTTT. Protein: CASSSPSEGVNSPLHF.

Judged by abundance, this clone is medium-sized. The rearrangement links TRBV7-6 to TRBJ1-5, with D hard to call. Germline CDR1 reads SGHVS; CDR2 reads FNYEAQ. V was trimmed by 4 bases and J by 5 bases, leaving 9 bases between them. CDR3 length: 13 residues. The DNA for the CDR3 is TGTGCCAGCAGCTCAGGTTTACATCAGCCCCAGCATTTT. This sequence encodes CASSSGLHQPQHF.

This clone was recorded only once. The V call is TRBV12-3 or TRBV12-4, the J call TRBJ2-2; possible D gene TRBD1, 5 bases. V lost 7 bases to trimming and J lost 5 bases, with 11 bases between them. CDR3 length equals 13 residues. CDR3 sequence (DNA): TGTGCCAGCATTCAGGGATGGACCGGGGAGCTGTTTTTT. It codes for CASIQGWTGELFF.

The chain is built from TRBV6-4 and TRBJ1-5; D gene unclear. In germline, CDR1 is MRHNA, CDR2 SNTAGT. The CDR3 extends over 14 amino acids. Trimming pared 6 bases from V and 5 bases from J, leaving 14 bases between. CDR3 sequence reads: CASSDRAYDQPQHF. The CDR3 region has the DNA TGTGCCAGCAGCGACCGGGCTTACGATCAGCCCCAGCATTTT.

The CDR3 region has the DNA TGTGCCAGCAGTCCCGGACCCTCTGGGGCCAACGTCCTGACTTTC. It codes for CASSPGPSGANVLTF. This sequence joins TRBV7-6 and TRBJ2-6; D uncertain. Germline V gene sequence: CDR1 SGHVS, CDR2 FNYEAQ. Trimming removed 6 bases from V and 0 bases from J, with 9 bases in between. This CDR3 is 15 amino acids long.

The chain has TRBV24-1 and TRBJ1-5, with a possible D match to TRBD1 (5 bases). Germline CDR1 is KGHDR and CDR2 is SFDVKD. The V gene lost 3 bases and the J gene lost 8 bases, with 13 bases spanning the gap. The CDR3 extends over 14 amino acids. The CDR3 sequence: CATSDNEGLKPQHF. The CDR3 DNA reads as TGTGCCACCAGTGATAACGAGGGGTTGAAGCCCCAGCATTTT.

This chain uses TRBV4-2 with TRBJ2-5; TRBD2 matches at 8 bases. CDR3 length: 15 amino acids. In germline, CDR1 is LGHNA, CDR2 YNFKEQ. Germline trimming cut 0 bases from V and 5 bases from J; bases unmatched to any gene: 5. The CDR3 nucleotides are TGTGCCAGCAGCCAAGAAAAGGGACTAGGGGAGACCCAGTACTTC. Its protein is CASSQEKGLGETQYF.

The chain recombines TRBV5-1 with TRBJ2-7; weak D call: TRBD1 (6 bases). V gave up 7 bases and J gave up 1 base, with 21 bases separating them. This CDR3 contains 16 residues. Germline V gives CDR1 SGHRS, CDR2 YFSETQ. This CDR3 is CASAAGTGRLSYEQYF. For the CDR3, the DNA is TGCGCCAGCGCCGCGGGTACAGGGCGGTTATCCTACGAGCAGTACTTC.